The following is a TCR beta chain sequence with its context. Its antigen remains unknown. This record belongs to a study of OX40 agonist ivuxolimab in advanced cancers. The study's findings and limits: On average, CD8+ T cells showed a greater number of expanded clones than CD4+.

CDR1 and CDR2 (germline): MDHEN, SYDVKM. V gave up 6 bases and J gave up 5 bases, with 16 bases separating them. The CDR3 length is 14 residues. No patient had autoimmune disease or received systemic immunosuppression. The assay was immunoSEQ multiplex PCR, and TCRdb's table has in-frame clones only and misses some. This sample has 90,000 to 150,000 clones, with 80% to 90% found just once. The J gene is TRBJ1-1, the V gene TRBV28; D remains ambiguous. The receptor comes from an adult with an advanced solid tumor such as melanoma, head and neck, liver or kidney cancer. Sample: CD4+ or CD8+ T cells sorted from blood, taken in a trial of the OX40 agonist ivuxolimab. CDR3 sequence reads: CASSPSLPRTEAFF. The CDR3 DNA reads as TGTGCCAGCAGCCCATCCCTCCCGAGAACTGAAGCTTTCTTT.